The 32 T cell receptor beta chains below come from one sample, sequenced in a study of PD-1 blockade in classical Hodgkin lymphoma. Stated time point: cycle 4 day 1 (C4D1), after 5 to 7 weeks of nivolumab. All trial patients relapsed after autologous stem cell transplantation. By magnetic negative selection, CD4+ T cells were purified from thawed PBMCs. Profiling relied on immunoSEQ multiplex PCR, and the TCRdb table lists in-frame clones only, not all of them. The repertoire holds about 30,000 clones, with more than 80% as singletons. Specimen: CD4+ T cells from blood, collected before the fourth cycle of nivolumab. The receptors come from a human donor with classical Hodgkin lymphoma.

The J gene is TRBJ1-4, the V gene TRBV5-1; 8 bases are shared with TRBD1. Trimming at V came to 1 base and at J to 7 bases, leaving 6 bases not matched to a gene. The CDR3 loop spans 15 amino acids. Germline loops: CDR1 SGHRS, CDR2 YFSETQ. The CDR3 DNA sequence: TGCGCCAGCAGCTTGTTTGGACAGGGTGTTGAAAAACTGTTTTTT. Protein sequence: CASSLFGQGVEKLFF.

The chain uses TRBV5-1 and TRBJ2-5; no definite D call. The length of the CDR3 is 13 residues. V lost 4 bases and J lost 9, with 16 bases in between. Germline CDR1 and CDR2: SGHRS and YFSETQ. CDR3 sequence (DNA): TGCGCCAGCAGCGATAGAGGTGAGGTCGCCCAGTACTTC. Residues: CASSDRGEVAQYF.

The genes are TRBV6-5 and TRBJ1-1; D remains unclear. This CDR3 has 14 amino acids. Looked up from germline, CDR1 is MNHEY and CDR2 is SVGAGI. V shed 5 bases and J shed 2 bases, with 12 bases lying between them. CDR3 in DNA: TGTGCCAGCAGTACACCGGGCCCCAACACTGAAGCTTTCTTT. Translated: CASSTPGPNTEAFF.

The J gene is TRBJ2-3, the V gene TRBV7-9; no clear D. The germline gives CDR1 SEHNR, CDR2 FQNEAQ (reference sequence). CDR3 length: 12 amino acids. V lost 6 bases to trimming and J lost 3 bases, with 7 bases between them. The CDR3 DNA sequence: TGTGCCAGCAGTTTACGGACAGATACGCAGTATTTT. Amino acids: CASSLRTDTQYF.

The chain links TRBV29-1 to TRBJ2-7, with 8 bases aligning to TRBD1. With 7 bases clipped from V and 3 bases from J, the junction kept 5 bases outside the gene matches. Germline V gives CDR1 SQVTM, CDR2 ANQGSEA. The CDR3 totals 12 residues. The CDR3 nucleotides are TGCAGCGCGACAGGGGTCGTCTACGAGCAGTACTTC. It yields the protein CSATGVVYEQYF.

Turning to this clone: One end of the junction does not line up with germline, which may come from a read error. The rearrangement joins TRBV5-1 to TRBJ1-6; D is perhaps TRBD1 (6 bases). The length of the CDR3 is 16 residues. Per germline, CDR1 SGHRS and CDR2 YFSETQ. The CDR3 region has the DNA TGCGCCAGCACCTTGGAGGCAGGGGCGAGAGATTCACCCCTCCACTTT. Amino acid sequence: CASTLEAGARDSPLHF.

The CDR3 region is CASSLRGDRSSYEQYF. The DNA of the CDR3 is TGTGCCAGCAGCTTGCGGGGGGATAGGAGCTCCTACGAGCAGTACTTC. The chain recombines TRBV5-4 with TRBJ2-7, with 7 bases matching TRBD2. The junction had 7 bases not matched to a gene; V was cut back by 1 base and J by 0 bases. CDR1 is SGHNT, CDR2 YYREEE, per germline (reference sequence). The CDR3 is made up of 16 amino acids.

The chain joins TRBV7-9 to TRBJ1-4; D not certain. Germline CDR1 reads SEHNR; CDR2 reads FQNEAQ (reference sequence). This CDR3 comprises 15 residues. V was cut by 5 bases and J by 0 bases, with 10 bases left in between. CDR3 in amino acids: CASSIKAATNEKLFF. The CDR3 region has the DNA TGTGCCAGCAGCATCAAAGCCGCAACTAATGAAAAACTGTTTTTT.

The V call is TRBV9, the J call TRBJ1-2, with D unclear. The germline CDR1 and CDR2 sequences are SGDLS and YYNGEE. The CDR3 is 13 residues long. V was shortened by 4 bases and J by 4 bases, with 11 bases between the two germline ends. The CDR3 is CASSLWAGYGYTF. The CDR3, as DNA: TGTGCCAGCAGCCTATGGGCAGGCTATGGCTACACCTTC.

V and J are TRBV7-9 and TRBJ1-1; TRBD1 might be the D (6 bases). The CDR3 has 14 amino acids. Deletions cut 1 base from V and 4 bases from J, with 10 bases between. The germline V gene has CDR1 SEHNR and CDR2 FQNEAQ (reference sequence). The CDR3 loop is CASSLVGTSTEAFF. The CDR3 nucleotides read TGTGCCAGCAGCTTAGTTGGGACAAGCACTGAAGCTTTCTTT.

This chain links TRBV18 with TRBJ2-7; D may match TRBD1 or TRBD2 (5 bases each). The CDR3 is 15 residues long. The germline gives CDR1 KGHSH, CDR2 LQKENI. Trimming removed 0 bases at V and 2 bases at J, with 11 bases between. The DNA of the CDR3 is TGTGCCAGCTCACCACCGTCGGGGCAACCCTACGAGCAGTACTTC. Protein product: CASSPPSGQPYEQYF.

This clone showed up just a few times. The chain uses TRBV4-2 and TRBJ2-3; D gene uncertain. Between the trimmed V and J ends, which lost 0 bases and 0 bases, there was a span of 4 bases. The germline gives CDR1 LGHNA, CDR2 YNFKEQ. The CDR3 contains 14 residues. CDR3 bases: TGTGCCAGCAGCCAAGATGACAGCACAGATACGCAGTATTTT. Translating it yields CASSQDDSTDTQYF.

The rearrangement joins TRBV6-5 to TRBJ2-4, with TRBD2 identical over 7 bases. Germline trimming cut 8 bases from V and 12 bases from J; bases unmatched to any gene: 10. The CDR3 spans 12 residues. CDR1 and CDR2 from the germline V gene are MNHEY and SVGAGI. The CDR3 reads CASSLDGGTQYF. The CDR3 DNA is TGTGCCAGCTCGTTGGACGGGGGGACTCAGTACTTC.

The CDR3 DNA follows: TGTGCCAGCAGTGAAGCCTTGGGACAGGGGGCTGGAAACACCATATATTTT. This codes for CASSEALGQGAGNTIYF. The chain links TRBV2 to TRBJ1-3; 11 bases line up with TRBD1. Unmatched junction bases numbered 3, after V lost 0 bases and J lost 2 bases. The V gene's germline CDR1 is SNHLY and CDR2 FYNNEI. The CDR3 spans 17 residues. Looking up the rest from reference TRBV2 and TRBJ1-3 gives the full variable domain: EPEVTQTPSHQVTQMGQEVILRCVPISNHLYFYWYRQILGQKVEFLVSFYNNEISEKSEIFDDQFSVERPDGSNFTLKIRSTKLEDSAMYFCASSEALGQGAGNTIYFGEGSWLTVV.

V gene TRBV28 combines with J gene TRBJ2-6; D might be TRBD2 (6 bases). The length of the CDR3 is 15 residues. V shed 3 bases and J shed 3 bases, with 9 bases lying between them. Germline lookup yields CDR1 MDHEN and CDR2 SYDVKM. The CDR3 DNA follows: TGTGCCAGCAGTTTGGCGGGAAGTGGGGCCAACGTCCTGACTTTC. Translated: CASSLAGSGANVLTF.

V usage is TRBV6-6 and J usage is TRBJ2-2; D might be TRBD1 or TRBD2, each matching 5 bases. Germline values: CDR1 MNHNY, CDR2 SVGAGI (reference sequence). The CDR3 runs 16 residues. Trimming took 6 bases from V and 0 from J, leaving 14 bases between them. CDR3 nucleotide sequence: TGTGCCAGCAGAAAGTCCGGGACGGCGAACACCGGGGAGCTGTTTTTT. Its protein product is CASRKSGTANTGELFF.

The CDR3 DNA reads as TGTGCCAGCAGCTTGGGGAGCGGGGGGGCCGCCTACGAGCAGTACTTC. It translates to CASSLGSGGAAYEQYF. The chain employs TRBV5-4 and TRBJ2-7, with 10 bases matching TRBD2. The CDR3 is 16 amino acids. Trimming took 0 bases from V and 2 from J; bases not matched to a gene: 5. CDR1 and CDR2 from the germline V gene are SGHNT and YYREEE (reference sequence).

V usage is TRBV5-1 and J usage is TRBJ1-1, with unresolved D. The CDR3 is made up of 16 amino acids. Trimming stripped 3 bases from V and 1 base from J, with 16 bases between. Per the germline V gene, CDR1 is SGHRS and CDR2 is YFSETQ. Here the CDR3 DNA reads TGCGCCAGCAGCTCCGGACCCAGCACCGGGAACACTGAAGCTTTCTTT. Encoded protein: CASSSGPSTGNTEAFF.

The CDR3 region is CASSLATESYGYTF. The DNA of the CDR3 is TGTGCCAGCAGCTTAGCCACGGAAAGCTATGGCTACACCTTC. The chain recombines TRBV7-9 with TRBJ1-2; no clear D. There are 14 residues in the CDR3. V lost 0 bases to trimming and J lost 4 bases, with 9 bases between them. Germline assignment: CDR1 SEHNR and CDR2 FQNEAQ (reference sequence).

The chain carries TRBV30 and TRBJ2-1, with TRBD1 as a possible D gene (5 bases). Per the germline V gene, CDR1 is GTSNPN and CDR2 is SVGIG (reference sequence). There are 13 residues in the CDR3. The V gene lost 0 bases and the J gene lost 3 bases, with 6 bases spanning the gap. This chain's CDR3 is CAWSVQDYNEQFF. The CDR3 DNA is TGTGCCTGGAGTGTACAGGACTACAATGAGCAGTTCTTC. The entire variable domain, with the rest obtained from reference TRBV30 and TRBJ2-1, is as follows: SQTIHQWPATLVQPVGSPLSLECTVEGTSNPNLYWYRQAAGRGLQLLFYSVGIGQISSEVPQNLSASRPQDRQFILSSKKLLLSDSGFYLCAWSVQDYNEQFFGPGTRLTVL.

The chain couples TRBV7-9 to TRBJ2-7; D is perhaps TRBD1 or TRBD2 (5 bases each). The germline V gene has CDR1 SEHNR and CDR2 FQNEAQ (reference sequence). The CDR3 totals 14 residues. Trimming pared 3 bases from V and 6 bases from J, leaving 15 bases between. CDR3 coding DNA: TGTGCCAGCAGCTTCGAGGGCAGGGTAGGCGAGCAGTACTTC. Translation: CASSFEGRVGEQYF.

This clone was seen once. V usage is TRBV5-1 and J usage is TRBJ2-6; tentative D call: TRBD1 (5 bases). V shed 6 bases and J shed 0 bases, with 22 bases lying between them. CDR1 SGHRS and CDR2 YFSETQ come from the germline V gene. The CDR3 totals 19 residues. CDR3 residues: CASTRSDRVDFSGANVLTF. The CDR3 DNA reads TGCGCCAGCACCAGATCAGACAGAGTCGACTTCTCTGGGGCCAACGTCCTGACTTTC. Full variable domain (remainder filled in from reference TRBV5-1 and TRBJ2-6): KAGVTQTPRYLIKTRGQQVTLSCSPISGHRSVSWYQQTPGQGLQFLFEYFSETQRNKGNFPGRFSGRQFSNSRSEMNVSTLELGDSALYLCASTRSDRVDFSGANVLTFGAGSRLTVL.

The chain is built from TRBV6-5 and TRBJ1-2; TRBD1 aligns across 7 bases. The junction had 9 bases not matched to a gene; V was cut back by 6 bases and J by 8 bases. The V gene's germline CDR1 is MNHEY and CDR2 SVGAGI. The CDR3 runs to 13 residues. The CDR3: CASRSLQGSGYTF. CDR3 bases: TGTGCCAGCAGATCCTTACAGGGGAGCGGCTACACCTTC.

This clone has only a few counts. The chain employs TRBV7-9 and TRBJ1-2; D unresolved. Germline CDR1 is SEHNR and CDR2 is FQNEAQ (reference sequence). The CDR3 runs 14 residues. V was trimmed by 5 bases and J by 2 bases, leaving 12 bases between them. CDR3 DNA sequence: TGTGCCAGCAGCAAAACGCAGGCCAACTATGGCTACACCTTC. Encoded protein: CASSKTQANYGYTF. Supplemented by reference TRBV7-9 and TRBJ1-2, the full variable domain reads DTGVSQNPRHKITKRGQNVTFRCDPISEHNRLYWYRQTLGQGPEFLTYFQNEAQLEKSRLLSDRFSAERPKGSFSTLEIQRTEQGDSAMYLCASSKTQANYGYTFGSGTRLTVV.

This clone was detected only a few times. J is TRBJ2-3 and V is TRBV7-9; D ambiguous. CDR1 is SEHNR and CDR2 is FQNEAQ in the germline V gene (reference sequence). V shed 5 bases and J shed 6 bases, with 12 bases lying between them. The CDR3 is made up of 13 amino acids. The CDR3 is CASSKEAGDTQYF. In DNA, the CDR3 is TGTGCCAGCAGCAAAGAGGCCGGGGATACGCAGTATTTT. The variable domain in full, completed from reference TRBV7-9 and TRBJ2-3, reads DTGVSQNPRHKITKRGQNVTFRCDPISEHNRLYWYRQTLGQGPEFLTYFQNEAQLEKSRLLSDRFSAERPKGSFSTLEIQRTEQGDSAMYLCASSKEAGDTQYFGPGTRLTVL.

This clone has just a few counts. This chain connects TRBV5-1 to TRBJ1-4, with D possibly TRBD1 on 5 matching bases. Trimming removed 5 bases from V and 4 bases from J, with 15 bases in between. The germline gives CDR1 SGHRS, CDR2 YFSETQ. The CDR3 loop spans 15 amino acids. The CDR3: CASSQLGTDNEKLFF. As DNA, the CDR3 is TGCGCCAGCAGTCAACTCGGGACGGATAATGAAAAACTGTTTTTT.

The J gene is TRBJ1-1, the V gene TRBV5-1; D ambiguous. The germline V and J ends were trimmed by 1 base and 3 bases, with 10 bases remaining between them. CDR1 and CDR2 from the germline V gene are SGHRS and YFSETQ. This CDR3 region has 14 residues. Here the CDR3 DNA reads TGCGCCAGCAGCTTGACCAGCTTTTACACTGAAGCTTTCTTT. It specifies CASSLTSFYTEAFF.

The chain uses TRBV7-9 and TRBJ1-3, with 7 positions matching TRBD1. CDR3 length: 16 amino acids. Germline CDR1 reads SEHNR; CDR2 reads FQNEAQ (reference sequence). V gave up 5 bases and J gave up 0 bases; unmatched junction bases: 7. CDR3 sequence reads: CASSRPGQNSGNTIYF. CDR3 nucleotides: TGTGCCAGCAGCCGACCGGGACAGAACTCTGGAAACACCATATATTTT.

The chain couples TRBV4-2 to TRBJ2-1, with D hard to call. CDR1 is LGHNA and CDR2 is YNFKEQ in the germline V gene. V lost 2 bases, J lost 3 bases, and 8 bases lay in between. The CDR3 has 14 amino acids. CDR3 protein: CASSQLGYYNEQFF. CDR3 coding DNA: TGTGCCAGCAGCCAACTAGGTTACTACAATGAGCAGTTCTTC.

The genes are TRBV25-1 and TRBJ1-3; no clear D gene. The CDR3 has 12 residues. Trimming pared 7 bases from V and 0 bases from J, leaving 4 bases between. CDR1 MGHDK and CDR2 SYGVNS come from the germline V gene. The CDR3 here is CASMSSGNTIYF. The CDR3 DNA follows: TGTGCCAGCATGTCCTCTGGAAACACCATATATTTT.

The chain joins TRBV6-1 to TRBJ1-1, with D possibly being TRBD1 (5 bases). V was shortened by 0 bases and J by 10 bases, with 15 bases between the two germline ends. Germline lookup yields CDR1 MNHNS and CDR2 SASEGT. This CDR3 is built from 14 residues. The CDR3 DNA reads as TGTGCCAGCAGTGAAGCAGTCAGGGAGGCGCGAGCTTTCTTT. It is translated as CASSEAVREARAFF.

The CDR3 reads CASATGGNTEAFF. The CDR3 DNA is TGCGCCAGCGCGACAGGGGGTAACACTGAAGCTTTCTTT. The genes are TRBV5-1 and TRBJ1-1; 9 positions match TRBD1. The ends lost 7 bases at V and 2 bases at J; junction bases unmatched: 3. The CDR3 is 13 amino acids. Looked up from germline, CDR1 is SGHRS and CDR2 is YFSETQ.